This T cell receptor beta chain was obtained from a study of T cell responses to AZD1222 COVID-19 vaccine. Looking at the study overall: Pooled in the analysis were second doses at about 4 or about 12 weeks.

The method was immunoSEQ multiplex PCR; TCRdb's version includes in-frame clones alone and lacks a portion of them. The sample holds 130,000 to 150,000 clones; about 90% are singletons and the top ten take approximately 2%. CDR3 length equals 14 residues. The J segment lost 8 bases and the V segment lost 3 bases, leaving 3 bases of the junction unmatched. CDR1 is SGHRS and CDR2 is YFSETQ in the germline V gene. As concerns this clone: Its antigen is still unknown.

Study conclusions and caveats: Donors, mostly white British, included more females; clonal diversity was possibly underestimated.

The sequence came from an adult in good health. The specimen was peripheral blood, collected on day 0 of AZD1222 vaccination. The chain combines TRBV5-1 with TRBJ2-1; 12 bases map to TRBD2. The CDR3 sequence is CASSSSGGADEQFF. The CDR3 DNA follows: TGCGCCAGCAGCTCTAGCGGGGGGGCCGATGAGCAGTTCTTC.